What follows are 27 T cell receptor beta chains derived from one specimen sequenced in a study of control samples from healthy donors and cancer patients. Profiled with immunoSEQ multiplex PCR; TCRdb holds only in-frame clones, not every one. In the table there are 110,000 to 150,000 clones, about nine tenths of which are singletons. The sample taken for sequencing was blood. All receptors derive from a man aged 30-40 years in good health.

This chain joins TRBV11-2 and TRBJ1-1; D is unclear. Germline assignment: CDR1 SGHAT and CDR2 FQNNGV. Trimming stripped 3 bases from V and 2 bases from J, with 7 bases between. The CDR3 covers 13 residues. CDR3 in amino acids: CASSFLINTEAFF. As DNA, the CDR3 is TGTGCCAGCAGCTTTCTTATTAACACTGAAGCTTTCTTT. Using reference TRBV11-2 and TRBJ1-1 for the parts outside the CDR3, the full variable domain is EAGVAQSPRYKIIEKRQSVAFWCNPISGHATLYWYQQILGQGPKLLIQFQNNGVVDDSQLPKDRFSAERLKGVDSTLKIQPAKLEDSAVYLCASSFLINTEAFFGQGTRLTVV.

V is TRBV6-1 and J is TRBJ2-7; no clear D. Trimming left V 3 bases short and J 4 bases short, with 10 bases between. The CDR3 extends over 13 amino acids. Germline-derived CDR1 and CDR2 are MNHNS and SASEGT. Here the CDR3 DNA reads TGTGCCAGCAGTGATAGATTAGCATACGAGCAGTACTTC. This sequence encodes CASSDRLAYEQYF.

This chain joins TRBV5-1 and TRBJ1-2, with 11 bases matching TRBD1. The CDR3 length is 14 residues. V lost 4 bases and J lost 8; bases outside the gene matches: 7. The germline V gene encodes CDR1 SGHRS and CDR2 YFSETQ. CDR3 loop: CASSLWTGGAGYTF. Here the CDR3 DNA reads TGCGCCAGCAGCCTATGGACAGGGGGCGCCGGCTACACCTTC.

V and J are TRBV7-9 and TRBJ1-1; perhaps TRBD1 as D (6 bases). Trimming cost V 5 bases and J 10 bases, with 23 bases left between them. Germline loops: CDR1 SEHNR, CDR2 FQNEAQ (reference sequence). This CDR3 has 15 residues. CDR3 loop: CASSAQTNRESGAFF. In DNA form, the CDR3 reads TGTGCCAGCAGCGCCCAGACTAACAGGGAGAGTGGAGCTTTCTTT.

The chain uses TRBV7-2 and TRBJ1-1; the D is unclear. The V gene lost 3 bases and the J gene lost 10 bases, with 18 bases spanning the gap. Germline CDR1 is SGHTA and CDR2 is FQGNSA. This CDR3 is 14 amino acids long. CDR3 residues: CASSFAPAEGIAFF. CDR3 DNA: TGTGCCAGCAGCTTTGCCCCGGCGGAGGGTATAGCTTTCTTT.

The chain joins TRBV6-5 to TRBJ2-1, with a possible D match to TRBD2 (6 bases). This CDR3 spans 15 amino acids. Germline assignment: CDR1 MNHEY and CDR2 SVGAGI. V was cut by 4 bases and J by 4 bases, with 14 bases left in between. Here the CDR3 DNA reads TGTGCCAGCAGTTCCATCCTGACTAGTTACAATGAGCAGTTCTTC. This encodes CASSSILTSYNEQFF.

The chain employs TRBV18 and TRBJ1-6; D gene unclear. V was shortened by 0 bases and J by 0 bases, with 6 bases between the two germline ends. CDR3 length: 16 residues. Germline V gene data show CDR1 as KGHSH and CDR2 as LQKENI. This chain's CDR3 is CASSPPERSYNSPLHF. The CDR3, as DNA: TGTGCCAGCTCACCACCCGAGCGCTCCTATAATTCACCCCTCCACTTT.

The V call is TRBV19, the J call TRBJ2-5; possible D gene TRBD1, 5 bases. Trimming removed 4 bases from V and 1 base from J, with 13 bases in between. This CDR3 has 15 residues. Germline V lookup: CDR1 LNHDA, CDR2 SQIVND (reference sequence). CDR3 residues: CASSTWGRAQETQYF. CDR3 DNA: TGTGCCAGTAGTACCTGGGGCAGGGCCCAAGAGACCCAGTACTTC.

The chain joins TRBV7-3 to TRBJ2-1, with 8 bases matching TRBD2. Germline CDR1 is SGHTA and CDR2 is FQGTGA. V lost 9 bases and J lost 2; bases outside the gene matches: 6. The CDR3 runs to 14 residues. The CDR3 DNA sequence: TGTGCCAGATCTACCGGGAGGGCCTACAATGAGCAGTTCTTC. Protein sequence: CARSTGRAYNEQFF.

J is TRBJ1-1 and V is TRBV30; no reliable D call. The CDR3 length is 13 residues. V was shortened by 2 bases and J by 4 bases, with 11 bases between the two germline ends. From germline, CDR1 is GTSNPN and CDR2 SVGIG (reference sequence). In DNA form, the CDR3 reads TGTGCCTGGAGTCGACTGGTGGGCACTGAAGCTTTCTTT. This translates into CAWSRLVGTEAFF.

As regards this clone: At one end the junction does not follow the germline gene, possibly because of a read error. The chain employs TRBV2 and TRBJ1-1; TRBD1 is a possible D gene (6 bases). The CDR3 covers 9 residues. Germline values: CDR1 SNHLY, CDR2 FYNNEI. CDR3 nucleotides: TGTGCCAGCAGGACAGGAGAACTCTTT. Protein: CASRTGELF. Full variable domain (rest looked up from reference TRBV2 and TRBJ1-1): EPEVTQTPSHQVTQMGQEVILRCVPISNHLYFYWYRQILGQKVEFLVSFYNNEISEKSEIFDDQFSVERPDGSNFTLKIRSTKLEDSAMYFCASRTGELFGQGTRLTVV.

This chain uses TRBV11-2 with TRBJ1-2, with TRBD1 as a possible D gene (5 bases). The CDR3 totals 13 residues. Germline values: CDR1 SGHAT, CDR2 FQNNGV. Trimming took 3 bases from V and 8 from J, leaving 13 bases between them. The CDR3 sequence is CASSFPGRRGYTF. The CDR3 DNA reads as TGTGCCAGCAGCTTCCCAGGGCGACGGGGCTACACCTTC.

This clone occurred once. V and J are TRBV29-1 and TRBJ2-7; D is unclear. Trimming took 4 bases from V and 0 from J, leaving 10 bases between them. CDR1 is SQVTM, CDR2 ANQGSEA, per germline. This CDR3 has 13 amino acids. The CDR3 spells CSVAAESSYEQYF. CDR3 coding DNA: TGCAGCGTTGCGGCGGAGAGCTCCTACGAGCAGTACTTC.

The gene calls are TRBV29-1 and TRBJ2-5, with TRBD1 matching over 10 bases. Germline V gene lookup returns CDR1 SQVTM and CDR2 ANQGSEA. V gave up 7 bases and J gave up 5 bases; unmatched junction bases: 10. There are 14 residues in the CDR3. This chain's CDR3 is CSGCDRGPSETQYF. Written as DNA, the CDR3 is TGCAGCGGGTGCGACAGGGGGCCTTCGGAGACCCAGTACTTC.

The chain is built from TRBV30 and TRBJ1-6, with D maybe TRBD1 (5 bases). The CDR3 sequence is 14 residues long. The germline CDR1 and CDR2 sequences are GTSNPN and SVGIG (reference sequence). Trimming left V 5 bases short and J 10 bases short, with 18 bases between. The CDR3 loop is CAWGRALGLSPLHF. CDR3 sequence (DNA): TGTGCCTGGGGCAGGGCGCTTGGGTTGTCACCCCTCCACTTT.

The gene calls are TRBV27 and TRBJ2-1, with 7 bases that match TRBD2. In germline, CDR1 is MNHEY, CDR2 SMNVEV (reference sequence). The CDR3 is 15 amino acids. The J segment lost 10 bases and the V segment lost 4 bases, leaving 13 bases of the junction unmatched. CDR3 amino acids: CASSSPDQLANEQFF. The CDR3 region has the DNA TGTGCCAGCAGTTCCCCCGATCAACTAGCGAACGAGCAGTTCTTC.

DNA of the CDR3: TGTGCCAGCAGCATTTACGATGTTTCTAACTATGGCTACACCTTC. It is translated as CASSIYDVSNYGYTF. V and J are TRBV3-1 (or the pseudogene TRBV3-2) and TRBJ1-2; D gene unclear. Germline V lookup: CDR1 LGHDT, CDR2 YNNKEL (reference sequence). The CDR3 contains 15 residues. V was shortened by 5 bases and J by 0 bases, with 13 bases between the two germline ends.

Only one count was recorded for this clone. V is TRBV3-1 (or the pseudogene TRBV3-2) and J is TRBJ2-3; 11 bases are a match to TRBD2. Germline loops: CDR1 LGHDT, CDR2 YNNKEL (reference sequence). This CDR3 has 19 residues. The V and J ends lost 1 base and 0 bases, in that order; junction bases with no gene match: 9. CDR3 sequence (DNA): TGTGCCAGCAGCCAAGGGACTAGCGGGCGATGGGGGAGCACAGATACGCAGTATTTT. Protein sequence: CASSQGTSGRWGSTDTQYF.

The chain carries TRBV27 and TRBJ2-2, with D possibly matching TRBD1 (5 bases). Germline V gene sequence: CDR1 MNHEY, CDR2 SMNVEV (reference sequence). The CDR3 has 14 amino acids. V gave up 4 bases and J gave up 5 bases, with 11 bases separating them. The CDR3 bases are TGTGCCAGCAGTTCCCCAGGGTGGACCGGGGAGCTGTTTTTT. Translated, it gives CASSSPGWTGELFF.

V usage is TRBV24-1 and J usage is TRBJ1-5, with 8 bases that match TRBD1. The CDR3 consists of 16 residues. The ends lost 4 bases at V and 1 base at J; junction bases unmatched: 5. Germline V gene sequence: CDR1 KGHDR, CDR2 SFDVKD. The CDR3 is CATSDRTGQSNQPQHF. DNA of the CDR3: TGTGCCACCAGTGACCGGACAGGGCAGAGCAATCAGCCCCAGCATTTT.

The CDR3 DNA sequence: TGTGCCAGTAGTATCACCGGACCTAACTATGGCTACACCTTC. Amino acid sequence: CASSITGPNYGYTF. The V gene is TRBV19, the J gene TRBJ1-2, with D unclear. The V end lost 3 bases, the J end lost 0 bases, and 8 bases lay between the germline ends. The CDR3 loop spans 14 amino acids. From germline, CDR1 is LNHDA and CDR2 SQIVND (reference sequence).

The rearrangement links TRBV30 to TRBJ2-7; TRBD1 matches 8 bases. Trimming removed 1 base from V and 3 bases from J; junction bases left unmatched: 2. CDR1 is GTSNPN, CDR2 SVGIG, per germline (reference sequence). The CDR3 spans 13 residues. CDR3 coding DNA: TGTGCCTGGAGTGAAGGACAGGGCTACGAGCAGTACTTC. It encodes CAWSEGQGYEQYF.

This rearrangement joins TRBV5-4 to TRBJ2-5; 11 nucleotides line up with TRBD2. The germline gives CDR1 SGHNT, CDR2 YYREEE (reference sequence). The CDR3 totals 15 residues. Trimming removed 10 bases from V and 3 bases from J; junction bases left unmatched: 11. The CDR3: CASGGSGRAKETQYF. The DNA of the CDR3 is TGTGCCTCAGGGGGTAGCGGGAGGGCGAAAGAGACCCAGTACTTC.

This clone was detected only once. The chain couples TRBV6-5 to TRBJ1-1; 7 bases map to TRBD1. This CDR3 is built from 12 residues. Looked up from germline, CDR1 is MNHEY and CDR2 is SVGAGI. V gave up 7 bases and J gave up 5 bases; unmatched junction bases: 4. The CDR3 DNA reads TGTGCCAGCACAGTCAGGGGGACTGAAGCTTTCTTT. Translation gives CASTVRGTEAFF.

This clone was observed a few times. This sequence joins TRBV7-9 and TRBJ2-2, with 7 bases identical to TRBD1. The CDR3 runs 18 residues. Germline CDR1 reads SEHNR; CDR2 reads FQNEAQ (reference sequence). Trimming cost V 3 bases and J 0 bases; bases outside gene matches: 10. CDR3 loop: CASSFVFHGTANTGELFF. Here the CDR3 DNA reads TGTGCCAGCAGCTTTGTCTTTCACGGGACAGCGAACACCGGGGAGCTGTTTTTT.

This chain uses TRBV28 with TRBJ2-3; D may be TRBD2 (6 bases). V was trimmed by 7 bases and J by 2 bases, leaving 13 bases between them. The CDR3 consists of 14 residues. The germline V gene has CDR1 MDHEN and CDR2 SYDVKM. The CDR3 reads CASKEGLFTDTQYF. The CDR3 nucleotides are TGTGCCAGCAAAGAGGGACTTTTCACAGATACGCAGTATTTT.

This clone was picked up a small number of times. The CDR3 protein is CASSPGTGGSGANVLTF. CDR3 in DNA: TGTGCCAGCTCACCTGGTACAGGCGGCTCTGGGGCCAACGTCCTGACTTTC. This chain uses TRBV18 with TRBJ2-6; D is perhaps TRBD1 (5 bases). CDR1 is KGHSH and CDR2 is LQKENI in the germline V gene. The V end was cut by 3 bases, the J end by 0 bases, with 12 bases between. This CDR3 contains 17 residues. The entire variable domain, with the rest obtained from reference TRBV18 and TRBJ2-6, is as follows: NAGVMQNPRHLVRRRGQEARLRCSPMKGHSHVYWYRQLPEEGLKFMVYLQKENIIDESGMPKERFSAEFPKEGPSILRIQQVVRGDSAAYFCASSPGTGGSGANVLTFGAGSRLTVL.